The rows below give T cell receptor beta chains drawn from one sample of a study of vaccination effects on CD4 cells after COVID-19. Their recognized antigens are unknown. Libraries were prepared by immunoSEQ multiplex PCR; TCRdb keeps only in-frame clonotypes and omits some of them. Of around 22,000 clones in the sample, 72% are singletons; the top ten hold more than 8.5%. This specimen was CD4+ T cells from PBMCs cultured with HCoV-NL63 spike peptides, taken after COVID-19 vaccination. The receptors were gathered from a human donor who received a COVID-19 vaccine. Each CDR3 is given with its conserved first and last residue. The D gene is left open where the match is weak. The size of a clone is reported for some rows only, either as once, few or many, or as a class for expanded clones.

clone_size: .; j_call: TRBJ2-5; v_call: TRBV24-1; d_call: TRBD2; cdr3_length: 15; cdr3_aa: CATSDALAGLETQYF; cdr3_nt: TGTGCCACCAGTGATGCGCTAGCGGGGTTGGAGACCCAGTACTTC
clone_size: .; j_call: TRBJ1-3; v_call: TRBV7-9; d_call: .; cdr3_length: 15; cdr3_aa: CASSLWDISGNTIYF; cdr3_nt: TGTGCCAGCAGCCTATGGGACATCTCTGGAAACACCATATATTTT
clone_size: .; j_call: TRBJ2-1; v_call: TRBV6-5; d_call: .; cdr3_length: 15; cdr3_aa: CASSYQTRAFDEQFF; cdr3_nt: TGTGCCAGCAGTTACCAGACTAGGGCCTTCGATGAGCAGTTCTTC
clone_size: .; j_call: TRBJ2-5; v_call: TRBV6-1; d_call: .; cdr3_length: 14; cdr3_aa: CASSSGPSQETQYF; cdr3_nt: TGTGCCAGCAGTTCGGGGCCGAGCCAGGAGACCCAGTACTTC
clone_size: .; j_call: TRBJ2-5; v_call: TRBV5-6; d_call: .; cdr3_length: 13; cdr3_aa: CASSLDEQETQYF; cdr3_nt: TGTGCCAGCAGCTTGGACGAACAAGAGACCCAGTACTTC
clone_size: .; j_call: TRBJ2-1; v_call: TRBV3-1/TRBV3-2; d_call: TRBD2; cdr3_length: 17; cdr3_aa: CASSQEYGRMYGNEQFF; cdr3_nt: TGTGCCAGCAGCCAAGAGTACGGGAGGATGTACGGGAATGAGCAGTTCTTC
clone_size: .; j_call: TRBJ1-3; v_call: TRBV5-1; d_call: .; cdr3_length: 13; cdr3_aa: CASSLPGGNTIYF; cdr3_nt: TGCGCCAGCAGCTTGCCCGGTGGAAACACCATATATTTT
clone_size: .; j_call: TRBJ1-6; v_call: TRBV3-1/TRBV3-2; d_call: .; cdr3_length: 14; cdr3_aa: CASSQYSGVSPLHF; cdr3_nt: TGTGCCAGCAGCCAGTATTCAGGGGTCTCACCCCTCCACTTT
clone_size: once; j_call: TRBJ1-1; v_call: TRBV6-6; d_call: .; cdr3_length: 13; cdr3_aa: CASSYFGNTEAFF; cdr3_nt: TGTGCCAGCAGTTACTTTGGAAACACTGAAGCTTTCTTT
clone_size: .; j_call: TRBJ2-4; v_call: TRBV4-1; d_call: TRBD2; cdr3_length: 15; cdr3_aa: CASSQDGRVGNIQYF; cdr3_nt: TGCGCCAGCAGCCAAGATGGGAGGGTGGGGAACATTCAGTACTTC
clone_size: few; j_call: TRBJ1-4; v_call: TRBV24-1; d_call: .; cdr3_length: 15; cdr3_aa: CATSGGGGTNEKLFF; cdr3_nt: TGTGCCACCAGTGGCGGCGGGGGGACTAATGAAAAACTGTTTTTT
clone_size: .; j_call: TRBJ2-7; v_call: TRBV5-5; d_call: .; cdr3_length: 14; cdr3_aa: CASSFSGFGDEQYF; cdr3_nt: TGTGCCAGCAGCTTCTCAGGCTTTGGCGACGAGCAGTACTTC
clone_size: .; j_call: TRBJ2-3; v_call: TRBV5-1; d_call: .; cdr3_length: 14; cdr3_aa: CASSFTDSTDTQYF; cdr3_nt: TGCGCCAGCAGCTTCACGGATAGCACAGATACGCAGTATTTT
clone_size: .; j_call: TRBJ1-4; v_call: TRBV27; d_call: .; cdr3_length: 13; cdr3_aa: CASSLSTNEKLFF; cdr3_nt: TGTGCCAGCAGTTTAAGCACTAATGAAAAACTGTTTTTT
clone_size: .; j_call: TRBJ2-1; v_call: TRBV20-1; d_call: .; cdr3_length: 11; cdr3_aa: CSATGANEQFF; cdr3_nt: TGCAGTGCTACAGGCGCCAATGAGCAGTTCTTC
clone_size: .; j_call: TRBJ2-7; v_call: TRBV19; d_call: .; cdr3_length: 15; cdr3_aa: CASSTKGEGSYEQYF; cdr3_nt: TGTGCCAGTAGTACTAAGGGGGAGGGCTCCTACGAGCAGTACTTC
clone_size: .; j_call: TRBJ1-5; v_call: TRBV12-2; d_call: .; cdr3_length: 15; cdr3_aa: CASRQGAISLRPQHF; cdr3_nt: TGTGCAAGTCGACAGGGGGCAATCAGTCTGCGGCCCCAGCATTTT
clone_size: few; j_call: TRBJ2-7; v_call: TRBV6-5; d_call: .; cdr3_length: 14; cdr3_aa: CASSTAGSAYEQYF; cdr3_nt: TGTGCCAGCAGTACTGCAGGATCTGCCTACGAGCAGTACTTC
clone_size: .; j_call: TRBJ2-2; v_call: TRBV11-3; d_call: .; cdr3_length: 17; cdr3_aa: CASSLDSRGANTGELFF; cdr3_nt: TGTGCCAGCAGCTTAGATAGCAGAGGGGCGAACACCGGGGAGCTGTTTTTT
clone_size: .; j_call: TRBJ1-4; v_call: TRBV5-6; d_call: TRBD1; cdr3_length: 17; cdr3_aa: CASSLGLWGQGQEKLFF; cdr3_nt: TGTGCCAGCAGCTTGGGGCTTTGGGGACAGGGACAGGAAAAACTGTTTTTT
clone_size: .; j_call: TRBJ2-7; v_call: TRBV18; d_call: .; cdr3_length: 14; cdr3_aa: CASSPPVDRYEQYF; cdr3_nt: TGTGCCAGCTCACCACCGGTGGATCGATACGAGCAGTACTTC
clone_size: .; j_call: TRBJ1-5; v_call: TRBV28; d_call: .; cdr3_length: 11; cdr3_aa: CASSSGKPQHF; cdr3_nt: TGTGCCAGCAGTTCGGGGAAGCCCCAGCATTTT
clone_size: .; j_call: TRBJ1-5; v_call: TRBV28; d_call: .; cdr3_length: 19; cdr3_aa: CASSLEAKALRAGNQPQHF; cdr3_nt: TGTGCCAGCAGTTTGGAGGCAAAGGCCCTACGGGCGGGCAATCAGCCCCAGCATTTT
clone_size: .; j_call: TRBJ1-1; v_call: TRBV30; d_call: .; cdr3_length: 13; cdr3_aa: CAWSAIMNTEAFF; cdr3_nt: TGTGCCTGGAGTGCGATAATGAACACTGAAGCTTTCTTT
clone_size: .; j_call: TRBJ2-3; v_call: TRBV5-1; d_call: .; cdr3_length: 13; cdr3_aa: CASSLEPDGTQYF; cdr3_nt: TGCGCCAGCAGCTTGGAGCCAGACGGCACGCAGTATTTT
clone_size: .; j_call: TRBJ2-3; v_call: TRBV9; d_call: .; cdr3_length: 15; cdr3_aa: CASSLTRYSTDTQYF; cdr3_nt: TGTGCCAGCAGCTTGACTCGGTATAGCACAGATACGCAGTATTTT
clone_size: .; j_call: TRBJ2-4; v_call: TRBV11-2; d_call: .; cdr3_length: 12; cdr3_aa: CASSLERNIQYF; cdr3_nt: TGTGCCAGCAGCCTCGAAAGAAACATTCAGTACTTC